Following are 4 T cell receptor beta chains from one sample sequenced in a study of metastatic and nonmetastatic thyroid tumors. From the PCR reads, TCRdb re-called clones with MiXCR. The sample includes 15,000 to 17,000 clones, approximately 23% seen only once; the top ten take around 10%. No treatment of any kind had been given to any patient before thyroid surgery. Sequencing input: tumor tissue. These receptors originate from a female donor with papillary thyroid cancer or a benign thyroid nodule (not recorded which). Some clones in this sample may be carry-over from other donors' samples.

This clone rates as medium-sized. The chain joins TRBV19 to TRBJ2-5; D call uncertain. The CDR3 has 13 residues. From germline, CDR1 is LNHDA and CDR2 SQIVND (reference sequence). Trimming cost V 6 bases and J 3 bases, with 11 bases left between them. The CDR3 sequence is CASSSGGEETQYF. As DNA, the CDR3 is TGTGCCAGTAGCTCTGGTGGGGAAGAGACCCAGTACTTC.

The chain recombines TRBV7-2 with TRBJ2-7; a possible D gene is TRBD1 (6 bases). Trimming took 8 bases from V and 5 from J, leaving 7 bases between them. This CDR3 comprises 10 residues. Germline-derived CDR1 and CDR2 are SGHTA and FQGNSA. CDR3 protein: CASGGDEQYF. DNA of the CDR3: TGTGCCAGCGGGGGCGACGAGCAGTACTTC. Combining the CDR3 with reference TRBV7-2 and TRBJ2-7 gives the whole variable domain GAGVSQSPSNKVTEKGKDVELRCDPISGHTALYWYRQSLGQGLEFLIYFQGNSAPDKSGLPSDRFSAERTGGSVSTLTIQRTQQEDSAVYLCASGGDEQYFGPGTRLTVT.

In its sample, this clone is medium-sized (0.01 to 0.1%). V and J are TRBV11-2 and TRBJ2-1; TRBD2 matches 7 bases. CDR1 and CDR2 (germline): SGHAT, FQNNGV. The CDR3 runs 15 residues. Trimming took 5 bases from V and 1 from J; bases not matched to a gene: 5. The CDR3 sequence: CASSASGMSYNEQFF. CDR3 DNA: TGTGCCAGCAGCGCCAGCGGGATGTCCTACAATGAGCAGTTCTTC.

This clone was observed a few times. The chain recombines TRBV12-3 or TRBV12-4 with TRBJ2-7; 10 bases align to TRBD1. The CDR3 is made up of 14 amino acids. The junction had 6 bases not matched to a gene; V was cut back by 5 bases and J by 5 bases. The CDR3 loop reads CASSVTGGWNEQYF. In DNA, the CDR3 is TGTGCCAGCAGTGTGACAGGGGGCTGGAACGAGCAGTACTTC.